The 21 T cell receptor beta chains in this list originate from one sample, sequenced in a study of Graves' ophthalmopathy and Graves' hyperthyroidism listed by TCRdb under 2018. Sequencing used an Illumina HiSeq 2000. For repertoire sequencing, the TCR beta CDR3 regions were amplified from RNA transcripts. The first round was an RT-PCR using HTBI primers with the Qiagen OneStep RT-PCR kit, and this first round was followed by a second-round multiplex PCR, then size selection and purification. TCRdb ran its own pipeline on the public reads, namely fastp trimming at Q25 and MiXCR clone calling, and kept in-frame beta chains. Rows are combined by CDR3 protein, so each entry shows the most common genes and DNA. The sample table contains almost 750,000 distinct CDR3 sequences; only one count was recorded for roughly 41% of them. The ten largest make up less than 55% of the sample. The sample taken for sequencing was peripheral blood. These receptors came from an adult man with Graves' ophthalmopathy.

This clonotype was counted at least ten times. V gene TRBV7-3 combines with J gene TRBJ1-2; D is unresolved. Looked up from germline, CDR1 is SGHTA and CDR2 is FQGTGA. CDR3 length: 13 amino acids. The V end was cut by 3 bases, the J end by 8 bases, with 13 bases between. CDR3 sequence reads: CASSFMAGWGYTF. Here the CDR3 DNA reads TGTGCCAGCAGCTTCATGGCGGGTTGGGGCTACACCTTC.

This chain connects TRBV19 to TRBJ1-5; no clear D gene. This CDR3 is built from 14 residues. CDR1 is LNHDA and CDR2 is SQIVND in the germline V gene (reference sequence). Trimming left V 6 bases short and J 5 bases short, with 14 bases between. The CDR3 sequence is CASRPTNSDQPQHF. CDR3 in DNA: TGTGCCAGTAGACCAACAAATTCGGATCAGCCCCAGCATTTT.

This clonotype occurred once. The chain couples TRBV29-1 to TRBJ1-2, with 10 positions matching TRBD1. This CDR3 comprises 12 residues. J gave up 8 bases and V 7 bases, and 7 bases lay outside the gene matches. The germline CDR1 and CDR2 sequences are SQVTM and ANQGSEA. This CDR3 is CSGTGTGDGYTF. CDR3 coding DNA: TGCAGCGGTACCGGGACAGGGGACGGCTACACCTTC.

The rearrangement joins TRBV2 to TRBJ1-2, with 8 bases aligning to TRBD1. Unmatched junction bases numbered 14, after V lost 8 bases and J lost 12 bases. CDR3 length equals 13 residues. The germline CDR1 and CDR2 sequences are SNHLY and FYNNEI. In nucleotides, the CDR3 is TGTGCCAGCGGGGAGGACAGGGCGAATGGAAACACCTTC. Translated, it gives CASGEDRANGNTF.

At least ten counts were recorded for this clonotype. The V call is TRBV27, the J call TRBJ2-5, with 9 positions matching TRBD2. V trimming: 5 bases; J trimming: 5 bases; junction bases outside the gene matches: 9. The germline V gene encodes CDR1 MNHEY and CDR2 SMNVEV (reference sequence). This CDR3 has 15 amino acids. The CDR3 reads CASSTVFAGGETQYF. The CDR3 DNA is TGTGCCAGCAGTACCGTCTTTGCGGGAGGGGAGACCCAGTACTTC.

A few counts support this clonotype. In DNA form, the CDR3 reads TGTGCCAGCAGTGATGGGAGGGGCAGGTCCTACGAGCAGTACTTC. Its protein is CASSDGRGRSYEQYF. The chain combines TRBV2 with TRBJ2-7, with 7 bases lining up with TRBD2. The germline V gene encodes CDR1 SNHLY and CDR2 FYNNEI. This CDR3 spans 15 amino acids. The V and J ends lost 3 bases and 1 base, in that order; junction bases with no gene match: 6.

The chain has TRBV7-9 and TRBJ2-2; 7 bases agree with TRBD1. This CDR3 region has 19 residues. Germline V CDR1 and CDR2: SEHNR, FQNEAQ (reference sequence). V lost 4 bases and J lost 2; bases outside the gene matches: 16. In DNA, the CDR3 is TGTGCCAGCAGCTCCACCGACAGGGACCTCAGTCCAAACACCGGGGAGCTGTTTTTT. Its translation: CASSSTDRDLSPNTGELFF.

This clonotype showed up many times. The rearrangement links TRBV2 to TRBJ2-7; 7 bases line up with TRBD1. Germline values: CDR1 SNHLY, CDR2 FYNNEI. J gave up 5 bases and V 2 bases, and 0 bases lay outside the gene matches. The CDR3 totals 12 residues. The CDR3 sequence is CASSEQGDEQYF. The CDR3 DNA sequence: TGTGCCAGCAGTGAACAGGGGGACGAGCAGTACTTC.

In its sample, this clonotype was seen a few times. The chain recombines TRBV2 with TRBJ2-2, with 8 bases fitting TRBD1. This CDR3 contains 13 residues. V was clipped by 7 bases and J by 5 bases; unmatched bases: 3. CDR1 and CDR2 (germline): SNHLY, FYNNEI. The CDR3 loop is CASKTGVTGELFF. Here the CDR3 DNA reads TGTGCCAGCAAGACAGGGGTGACCGGGGAGCTGTTTTTT. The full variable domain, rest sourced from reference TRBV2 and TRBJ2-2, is EPEVTQTPSHQVTQMGQEVILRCVPISNHLYFYWYRQILGQKVEFLVSFYNNEISEKSEIFDDQFSVERPDGSNFTLKIRSTKLEDSAMYFCASKTGVTGELFFGEGSRLTVL.

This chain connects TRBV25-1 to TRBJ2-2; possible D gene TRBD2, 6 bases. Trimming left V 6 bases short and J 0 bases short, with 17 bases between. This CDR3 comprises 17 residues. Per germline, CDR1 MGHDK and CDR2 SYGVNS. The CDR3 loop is CASSQVLGGANTGELFF. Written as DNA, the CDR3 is TGTGCCAGCAGCCAAGTTCTGGGCGGGGCGAACACCGGGGAGCTGTTTTTT.

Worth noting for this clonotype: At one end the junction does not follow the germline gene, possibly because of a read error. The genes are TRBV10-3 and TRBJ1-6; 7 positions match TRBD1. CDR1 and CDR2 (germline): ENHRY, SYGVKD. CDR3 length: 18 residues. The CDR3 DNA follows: TGTGCCAGCAGTTCTGACCTTCAAAAGGGGGCCTGGGGATCACCCCTCCACTTT. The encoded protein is CASSSDLQKGAWGSPLHF.

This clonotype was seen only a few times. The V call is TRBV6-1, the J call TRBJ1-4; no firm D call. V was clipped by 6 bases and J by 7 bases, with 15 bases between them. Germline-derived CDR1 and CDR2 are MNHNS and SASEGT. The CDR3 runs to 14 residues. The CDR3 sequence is CASSARQRPEKLFF. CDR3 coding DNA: TGTGCCAGCAGCGCCAGACAACGACCTGAAAAACTGTTTTTT.

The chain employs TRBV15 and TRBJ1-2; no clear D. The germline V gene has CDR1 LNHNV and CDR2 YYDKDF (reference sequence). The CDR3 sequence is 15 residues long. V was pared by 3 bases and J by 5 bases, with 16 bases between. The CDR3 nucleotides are TGTGCCACCAGCAGCTTGAGGACCGGGCGATATGGCTACACCTTC. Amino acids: CATSSLRTGRYGYTF.

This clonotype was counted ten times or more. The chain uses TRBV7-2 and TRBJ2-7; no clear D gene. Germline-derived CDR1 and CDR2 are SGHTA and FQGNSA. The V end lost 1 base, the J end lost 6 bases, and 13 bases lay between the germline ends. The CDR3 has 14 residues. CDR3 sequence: CASSLDSFRREQYF. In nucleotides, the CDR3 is TGTGCCAGCAGCTTAGATTCGTTCCGTCGCGAGCAGTACTTC.

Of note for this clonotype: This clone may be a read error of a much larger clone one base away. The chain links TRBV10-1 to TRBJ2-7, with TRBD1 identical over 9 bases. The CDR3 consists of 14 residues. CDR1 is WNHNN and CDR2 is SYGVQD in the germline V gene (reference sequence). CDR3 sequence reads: CAGSSRDRAHEQYF. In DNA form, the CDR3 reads TGTGCCGGCAGTTCAAGGGACAGGGCCCACGAGCAGTACTTC.

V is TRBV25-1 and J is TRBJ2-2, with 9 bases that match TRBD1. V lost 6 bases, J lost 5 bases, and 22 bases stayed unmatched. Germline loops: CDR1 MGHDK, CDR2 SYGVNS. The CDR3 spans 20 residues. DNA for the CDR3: TGTGCCAGCAGCTTAGAAGCGGGGTCACGGGACAGGGTGAGGACCGGGGAGCTGTTTTTT. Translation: CASSLEAGSRDRVRTGELFF.

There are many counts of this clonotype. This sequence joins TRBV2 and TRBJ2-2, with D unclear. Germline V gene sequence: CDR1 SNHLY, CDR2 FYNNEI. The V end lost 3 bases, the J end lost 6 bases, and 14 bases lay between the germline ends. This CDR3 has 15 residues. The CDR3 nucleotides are TGTGCCAGCAGTGACGGCAGGCGGATCGCCGGGGAGCTGTTTTTT. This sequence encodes CASSDGRRIAGELFF.

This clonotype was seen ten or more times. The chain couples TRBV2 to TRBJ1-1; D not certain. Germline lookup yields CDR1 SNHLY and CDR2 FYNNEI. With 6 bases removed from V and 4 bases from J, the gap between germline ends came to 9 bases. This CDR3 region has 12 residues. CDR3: CASSFLGTEAFF. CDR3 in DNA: TGTGCCAGCAGCTTTCTTGGCACTGAAGCTTTCTTT. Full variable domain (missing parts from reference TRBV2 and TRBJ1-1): EPEVTQTPSHQVTQMGQEVILRCVPISNHLYFYWYRQILGQKVEFLVSFYNNEISEKSEIFDDQFSVERPDGSNFTLKIRSTKLEDSAMYFCASSFLGTEAFFGQGTRLTVV.

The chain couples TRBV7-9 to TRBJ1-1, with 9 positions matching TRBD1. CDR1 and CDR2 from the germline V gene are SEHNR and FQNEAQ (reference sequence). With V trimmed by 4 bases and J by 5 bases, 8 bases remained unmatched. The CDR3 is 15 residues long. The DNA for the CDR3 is TGTGCCAGCAGCTCGCGACAGGGGGTAAGAACTGAAGCTTTCTTT. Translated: CASSSRQGVRTEAFF.

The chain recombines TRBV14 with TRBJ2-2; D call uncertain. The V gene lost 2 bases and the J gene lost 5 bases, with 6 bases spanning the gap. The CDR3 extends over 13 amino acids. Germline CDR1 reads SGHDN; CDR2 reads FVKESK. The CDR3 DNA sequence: TGTGCCAGCAGCCAAATAAGAACCGGGGAGCTGTTTTTT. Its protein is CASSQIRTGELFF.

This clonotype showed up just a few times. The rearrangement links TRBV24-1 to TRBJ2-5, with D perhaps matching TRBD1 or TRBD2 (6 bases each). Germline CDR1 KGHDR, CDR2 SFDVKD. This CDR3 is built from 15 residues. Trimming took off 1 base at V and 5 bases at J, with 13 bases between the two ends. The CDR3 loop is CATSDFRGPEETQYF. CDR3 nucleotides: TGTGCCACCAGTGATTTCCGGGGGCCGGAGGAGACCCAGTACTTC.